This is a list of T cell receptor beta chains from one sample in a study of blood T cell repertoires in COVID-19. Repertoires were generated with immunoSEQ multiplex PCR, while TCRdb's copy carries only in-frame clones and drops some. Of some 490,000 clones in the sample, 80% to 90% were seen once. The specimen sequenced was PBMCs or T cells enriched from blood (not recorded which). All receptors derive from a woman between 55 and 75 years old who had recovered from COVID-19. CDR3s include the opening cysteine and the closing phenylalanine or tryptophan. A D gene is named only where the DNA matches it firmly. Not every row has a clone size; where given, it reads once, few, many or a size class.

cdr3_aa cdr3_nt j_call clone_size v_call d_call
CASSAPASGGKNEQYF TGTGCCAGCAGCGCCCCGGCTAGCGGGGGTAAGAACGAGCAGTACTTC TRBJ2-7 NA TRBV7-6 TRBD2
CASSTGHVGSSYNEQFF TGTGCCAGTAGTACGGGCCATGTTGGGAGCTCCTACAATGAGCAGTTCTTC TRBJ2-1 NA TRBV19 NA
CASRAEQGAYGYTF TGTGCCAGCAGAGCGGAACAGGGGGCTTATGGCTACACCTTC TRBJ1-2 once TRBV5-5 TRBD1
CASSWGQGLSYEQYF TGTGCCAGCAGCTGGGGACAGGGTCTATCCTACGAGCAGTACTTC TRBJ2-7 NA TRBV11-2 TRBD1
CASSLDGGRWGTDTQYF TGTGCCAGCAGCTTGGATGGAGGACGGTGGGGCACAGATACGCAGTATTTT TRBJ2-3 NA TRBV5-6 NA
CASSLGGRETQYF TGTGCCAGCAGCTTGGGGGGGCGAGAGACCCAGTACTTC TRBJ2-5 NA TRBV7-9 NA
CASSGTGWSNEKLFF TGTGCCAGCAGTGGGACAGGGTGGTCTAATGAAAAACTGTTTTTT TRBJ1-4 NA TRBV27 TRBD1
CASSGGGSDGYTF TGTGCCAGCAGCGGGGGGGGTTCGGACGGCTACACCTTC TRBJ1-2 NA TRBV5-4 NA
CASSFGPQPQHF TGTGCCAGCAGCTTCGGTCCTCAGCCCCAGCATTTT TRBJ1-5 once TRBV7-8 NA
CASSLRSWGYTF TGTGCCAGCAGCCTCCGTAGCTGGGGCTACACCTTC TRBJ1-2 once TRBV9 NA
CASSEDRPGANVLTF TGTGCCAGCAGTGAAGACAGGCCTGGGGCCAACGTCCTGACTTTC TRBJ2-6 NA TRBV25-1 NA
CASSTGGFDTIYF TGTGCCAGCAGTACAGGGGGCTTTGACACCATATATTTT TRBJ1-3 NA TRBV25-1 TRBD1
CASSYWRGQPQHF TGTGCCAGCAGTTACTGGAGGGGTCAGCCCCAGCATTTT TRBJ1-5 NA TRBV6-5 NA
CASSFLGNYNEQFF TGTGCCAGCAGTTTCCTCGGGAACTACAATGAGCAGTTCTTC TRBJ2-1 NA TRBV27 NA
CASSGREPQHF TGTGCCAGCAGTGGGAGAGAGCCCCAGCATTTT TRBJ1-5 NA TRBV28 NA
CASSPSGRGRQSNTGELFF TGTGCCAGCAGCCCAAGTGGGCGGGGGAGACAGTCGAACACCGGGGAGCTGTTTTTT TRBJ2-2 NA TRBV4-2 TRBD2
CASSFRGGTTGELFF TGTGCCAGCAGCTTCCGTGGAGGAACCACCGGGGAGCTGTTTTTT TRBJ2-2 NA TRBV5-4 NA
CASTAGDPTGELFF TGTGCCAGCACCGCAGGGGACCCCACCGGGGAGCTGTTTTTT TRBJ2-2 NA TRBV2 NA
CASSPVQLGLETQYF TGTGCCAGCTCACCGGTGCAACTTGGTCTAGAGACCCAGTACTTC TRBJ2-5 NA TRBV18 NA
CASSLTGGIQETQYF TGCGCCAGCAGCTTGACAGGGGGAATTCAAGAGACCCAGTACTTC TRBJ2-5 once TRBV5-1 TRBD1
CASSYSPINEQFF TGTGCCAGCAGTTACAGCCCAATTAATGAGCAGTTCTTC TRBJ2-1 NA TRBV12-3/TRBV12-4 NA
CASSRQANTEAFF TGCGCCAGCAGCCGACAGGCGAACACTGAAGCTTTCTTT TRBJ1-1 NA TRBV4-1 NA
CASSVADSSSGNTIYF TGTGCCAGCAGCGTAGCTGACAGTAGCTCTGGAAACACCATATATTTT TRBJ1-3 NA TRBV9 NA
CASSQASGGEGKEQFF TGTGCCAGCAGCCAAGCGAGCGGGGGGGAGGGCAAAGAGCAGTTCTTC TRBJ2-1 NA TRBV3-1/TRBV3-2 TRBD2
CASSQASWTDTEAFF TGTGCCAGCAGCCAAGCCTCTTGGACAGACACTGAAGCTTTCTTT TRBJ1-1 once TRBV3-1/TRBV3-2 NA
CASRTGVITGELFF TGTGCCAGCCGAACAGGGGTGATCACCGGGGAGCTGTTTTTT TRBJ2-2 once TRBV5-6 TRBD1
CASSTSTGGEGYTF TGCGCCAGCAGCACCTCGACAGGGGGCGAAGGCTACACCTTC TRBJ1-2 NA TRBV4-1 TRBD1
CASSDWQGAWNEQFF TGTGCCAGCAGTGACTGGCAGGGGGCATGGAATGAGCAGTTCTTC TRBJ2-1 NA TRBV6-4 TRBD1
CSASAPAGGRYEQYF TGCAGTGCTAGTGCCCCGGCGGGGGGAAGGTACGAGCAGTACTTC TRBJ2-7 NA TRBV20-1 TRBD2
CASSHSGGRSGGYTF TGCGCCAGCAGCCACTCAGGGGGCAGGTCTGGGGGCTACACCTTC TRBJ1-2 NA TRBV4-1 TRBD1
CASTRGERGSEQYF TGTGCCAGCACCCGGGGCGAGAGGGGGTCCGAGCAGTACTTC TRBJ2-7 NA TRBV7-9 NA
CASSQLPGHTNEKLFF TGCGCCAGCAGCCAACTACCGGGACACACTAATGAAAAACTGTTTTTT TRBJ1-4 NA TRBV4-1 NA
CASSSPPQAGTAFF TGTGCCAGCAGCTCGCCCCCCCAGGCGGGTACAGCTTTCTTT TRBJ1-1 once TRBV5-4 NA
CASSYSTGLQFF TGTGCCAGCAGTTACTCAACAGGGTTGCAGTTCTTC TRBJ2-1 once TRBV6-5 NA
CASSRQGADGYTF TGTGCCAGCAGCCGGCAGGGGGCTGATGGCTACACCTTC TRBJ1-2 NA TRBV6-2/TRBV6-3 TRBD1
CASSPEASATEAFF TGTGCCAGCAGCCCGGAGGCATCTGCCACTGAAGCTTTCTTT TRBJ1-1 few TRBV7-8 NA
CASIVQDTSYEQYF TGTGCCAGCATAGTGCAGGACACCTCCTACGAGCAGTACTTC TRBJ2-7 once TRBV6-5 NA
CASSLDYGGVGQPQHF TGTGCCAGCAGCTTAGATTATGGGGGGGTCGGTCAGCCCCAGCATTTT TRBJ1-5 NA TRBV7-2 NA
CASSGTGGRGYTF TGTGCCAGCAGCGGGACAGGGGGCAGAGGCTACACCTTC TRBJ1-2 NA TRBV3-1/TRBV3-2 TRBD1
CASSLYRDYGYTF TGTGCCAGCAGCTTATACAGGGACTATGGCTACACCTTC TRBJ1-2 once TRBV5-4 NA
CASSRGRQGASPLHF TGTGCCAGCAGCCGGGGGAGACAGGGTGCTTCACCCCTCCACTTT TRBJ1-6 NA TRBV5-6 TRBD1
CASSAPGGATNEKLFF TGTGCCAGCAGTGCTCCAGGGGGTGCAACTAATGAAAAACTGTTTTTT TRBJ1-4 NA TRBV25-1 TRBD1
CASSQDSSGGASGTQYF TGTGCCAGCAGCCAAGATTCCAGCGGGGGGGCCAGCGGTACGCAGTATTTT TRBJ2-3 NA TRBV3-1/TRBV3-2 TRBD2
CASQPRERTDTQYF TGTGCCTCACAACCCAGGGAACGGACAGATACGCAGTATTTT TRBJ2-3 NA TRBV6-5 NA
CASKPWARGPGNNQPQHF TGTGCCAGCAAACCCTGGGCCAGGGGTCCGGGGAACAATCAGCCCCAGCATTTT TRBJ1-5 NA TRBV2 NA
CASSLGPTTNEKLFF TGCGCCAGCAGCTTGGGCCCTACAACTAATGAAAAACTGTTTTTT TRBJ1-4 NA TRBV5-1 NA
CATSDGTGGWEPQHF TGTGCCACCAGTGATGGGACAGGGGGCTGGGAGCCCCAGCATTTT TRBJ1-5 NA TRBV24-1 TRBD1
CATSASGFTDTQYF TGTGCCACCAGTGCCAGCGGATTCACAGATACGCAGTATTTT TRBJ2-3 NA TRBV24-1 NA
CASSHGTSGSSSYNEQFF TGCGCCAGCAGCCACGGGACTAGCGGGAGTTCTTCCTACAATGAGCAGTTCTTC TRBJ2-1 NA TRBV5-1 TRBD2
CASSPSGGNEQFF TGTGCCAGCAGCCCAAGCGGGGGAAATGAGCAGTTCTTC TRBJ2-1 NA TRBV27 TRBD2
CATSTQRGKGYTDTQYF TGTGCCACCAGTACCCAGCGGGGGAAAGGATACACAGATACGCAGTATTTT TRBJ2-3 NA TRBV24-1 TRBD2
CASSLGGQTNQPQHF TGTGCCAGCAGCTTAGGGGGACAGACCAATCAGCCCCAGCATTTT TRBJ1-5 NA TRBV13 TRBD1